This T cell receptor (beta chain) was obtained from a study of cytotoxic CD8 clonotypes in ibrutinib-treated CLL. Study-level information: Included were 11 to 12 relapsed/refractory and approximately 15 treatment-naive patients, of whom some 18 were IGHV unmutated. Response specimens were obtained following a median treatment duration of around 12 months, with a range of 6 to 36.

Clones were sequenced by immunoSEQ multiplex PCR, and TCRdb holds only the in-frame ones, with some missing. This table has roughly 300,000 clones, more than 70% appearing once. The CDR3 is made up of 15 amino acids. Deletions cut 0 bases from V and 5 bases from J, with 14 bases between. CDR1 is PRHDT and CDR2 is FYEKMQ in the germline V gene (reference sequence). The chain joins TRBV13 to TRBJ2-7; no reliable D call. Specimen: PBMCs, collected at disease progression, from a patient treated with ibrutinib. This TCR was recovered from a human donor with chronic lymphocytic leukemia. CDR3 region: CASSLGAWFVDEQYF. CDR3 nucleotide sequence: TGTGCCAGCAGCTTAGGGGCGTGGTTCGTCGACGAGCAGTACTTC.